These T cell receptor beta chains were read from a single sample in a study of Ad26.COV2.S vaccination and SARS-CoV-2 variants. Assay used: immunoSEQ multiplex PCR; TCRdb lists only in-frame clones, some missing. Among hundreds of thousands of clones listed, around 89% were seen once. Sequencing was performed on peripheral blood, taken in a trial of Ad26.COV2.S vaccine versus placebo. These receptors all stem from a person between 18 and 59 years old who received the Ad26.COV2.S COVID-19 vaccine or a placebo. CDR3s include the opening cysteine and the closing phenylalanine or tryptophan. The D gene is left open where the match is weak. For some rows the clone size is stated as once, few or many, or as a class when expanded; others skip it.

V gene: TRBV2; J gene: TRBJ1-4; D gene: TRBD1; clone size: .; CDR3 DNA: TGTGCCAGCAGTGATTCGGTACAGGGGGCAACTAATGAAAAACTGTTTTTT; CDR3 protein: CASSDSVQGATNEKLFF
V gene: TRBV19; J gene: TRBJ1-5; D gene: .; clone size: .; CDR3 DNA: TGTGCCAGTAGTATAGTGGACGACTCCAATCAGCCCCAGCATTTT; CDR3 protein: CASSIVDDSNQPQHF
V gene: TRBV6-5; J gene: TRBJ1-1; D gene: TRBD1; clone size: once; CDR3 DNA: TGTGCCAGCAGTTCCCGACAGGGGTATGGGAACACTGAAGCTTTCTTT; CDR3 protein: CASSSRQGYGNTEAFF
V gene: TRBV20-1; J gene: TRBJ1-2; D gene: .; clone size: .; CDR3 DNA: TGCAGTGCTAGTGAGGGTCACGATGGCTACACCTTC; CDR3 protein: CSASEGHDGYTF
V gene: TRBV4-2; J gene: TRBJ1-1; D gene: .; clone size: .; CDR3 DNA: TGTGCCAGCGCCGGGACAAGGGGTTTGGGGACTGAAGCTTTCTTT; CDR3 protein: CASAGTRGLGTEAFF
V gene: TRBV30; J gene: TRBJ2-1; D gene: TRBD2; clone size: .; CDR3 DNA: TGTGCCTGGAGAGCTAGCGGGGGGGGAAACAATGAGCAGTTCTTC; CDR3 protein: CAWRASGGGNNEQFF
V gene: TRBV6-2/TRBV6-3; J gene: TRBJ2-7; D gene: TRBD1; clone size: .; CDR3 DNA: TGTGCCAGCAGTCGGACAGGGGCTTGGGAGCAGTACTTC; CDR3 protein: CASSRTGAWEQYF
V gene: TRBV5-1; J gene: TRBJ2-7; D gene: .; clone size: .; CDR3 DNA: TGCGCCAGCAGCTTGGCCCTAGGACTACTGAATTCCTACGAGCAGTACTTC; CDR3 protein: CASSLALGLLNSYEQYF
V gene: TRBV7-2; J gene: TRBJ1-1; D gene: .; clone size: once; CDR3 DNA: TGTGCCAGCAGCTTAGACAGAACTGAAGCTTTCTTT; CDR3 protein: CASSLDRTEAFF
V gene: TRBV5-4; J gene: TRBJ2-1; D gene: .; clone size: once; CDR3 DNA: TGTGCCAGCAGCCGGTCACGACTAAGGGGGGTTAGGAATGAGCAGTTCTTC; CDR3 protein: CASSRSRLRGVRNEQFF
V gene: TRBV6-2/TRBV6-3; J gene: TRBJ2-3; D gene: .; clone size: .; CDR3 DNA: TGTGCCAGCAGTTACTTCCTGACAGATACGCAGTATTTT; CDR3 protein: CASSYFLTDTQYF
V gene: TRBV28; J gene: TRBJ1-1; D gene: .; clone size: .; CDR3 DNA: TGTGCCAGCAGCCGACGACTTGTCGCTGAAGCTTTCTTT; CDR3 protein: CASSRRLVAEAFF
V gene: TRBV28; J gene: TRBJ1-1; D gene: .; clone size: .; CDR3 DNA: TGTGCCAGCAGTTTATCCGGGTCATGGGCTTTCTTT; CDR3 protein: CASSLSGSWAFF
V gene: TRBV19; J gene: TRBJ1-2; D gene: .; clone size: .; CDR3 DNA: TGTGCCAGTAGTATAGTCGGGATGGGCGAGGATGGCTACACCTTC; CDR3 protein: CASSIVGMGEDGYTF
V gene: TRBV4-1; J gene: TRBJ2-6; D gene: .; clone size: .; CDR3 DNA: TGCGCCAGCAGCCCATCAGGGTCGCTGGGGGGAGGCTCTGGGGCCAACGTCCTGACTTTC; CDR3 protein: CASSPSGSLGGGSGANVLTF
V gene: TRBV27; J gene: TRBJ1-3; D gene: .; clone size: .; CDR3 DNA: TGTGCCAGCAGGCAGAGTCTCTCTGGAAACACCATATATTTT; CDR3 protein: CASRQSLSGNTIYF
V gene: TRBV30; J gene: TRBJ1-6; D gene: .; clone size: .; CDR3 DNA: TGTGCCTGGAGTGAAATGGGGGTTCAAGATTCACCCCTCCACTTT; CDR3 protein: CAWSEMGVQDSPLHF
V gene: TRBV29-1; J gene: TRBJ1-4; D gene: .; clone size: .; CDR3 DNA: TGCAGCGTCGGGGGAGTAGAGGAAAAACTGTTTTTT; CDR3 protein: CSVGGVEEKLFF
V gene: TRBV29-1; J gene: TRBJ1-3; D gene: .; clone size: .; CDR3 DNA: TGCAGCGTTGGCGGGGGTCAGCCTGGAAACACCATATATTTT; CDR3 protein: CSVGGGQPGNTIYF
V gene: TRBV11-1; J gene: TRBJ2-5; D gene: .; clone size: .; CDR3 DNA: TGTGCCAGCAGCGCGAGGGGAGTTGGAGAGACCCAGTACTTC; CDR3 protein: CASSARGVGETQYF
V gene: TRBV28; J gene: TRBJ2-1; D gene: TRBD1; clone size: .; CDR3 DNA: TGTGCCAGCGCAAACAGACGAACATCGGGAATAAGACAGGGGGCAAATGAGCAGTTCTTC; CDR3 protein: CASANRRTSGIRQGANEQFF
V gene: TRBV6-2/TRBV6-3; J gene: TRBJ1-1; D gene: .; clone size: .; CDR3 DNA: TGTGCCAGCAGTGACCGACGGACAATGAACACTGAAGCTTTCTTT; CDR3 protein: CASSDRRTMNTEAFF
V gene: TRBV30; J gene: TRBJ1-2; D gene: .; clone size: .; CDR3 DNA: TGTGCCTGGAGCGAACGTGGGGGCATCTATGGCTACACCTTC; CDR3 protein: CAWSERGGIYGYTF
V gene: TRBV19; J gene: TRBJ2-7; D gene: .; clone size: .; CDR3 DNA: TGTGCCAGTAGTATAGGAGCAGGAGCGGGCACCACCTACGAGCAGTACTTC; CDR3 protein: CASSIGAGAGTTYEQYF
V gene: TRBV19; J gene: TRBJ2-6; D gene: TRBD2; clone size: .; CDR3 DNA: TGTGCCAGTAGTATACTCCCCAACTCAGCGGGAGCTGGGGCCAACGTCCTGACTTTC; CDR3 protein: CASSILPNSAGAGANVLTF
V gene: TRBV5-1; J gene: TRBJ1-2; D gene: .; clone size: once; CDR3 DNA: TGCGCCAGCAGCTTGGCCTTTGGGTTGGGCGGACGGAACTATGGCTACACCTTC; CDR3 protein: CASSLAFGLGGRNYGYTF
V gene: TRBV5-6; J gene: TRBJ2-2; D gene: .; clone size: .; CDR3 DNA: TGTGCCAGCAGCTTTAGAATCGGCACCGGGGAGCTGTTTTTT; CDR3 protein: CASSFRIGTGELFF
V gene: TRBV12-3/TRBV12-4; J gene: TRBJ2-5; D gene: .; clone size: .; CDR3 DNA: TGTGCCAGCCAAGTTGGGGTGGAGACCCAGTACTTC; CDR3 protein: CASQVGVETQYF
V gene: TRBV3-1/TRBV3-2; J gene: TRBJ1-5; D gene: .; clone size: .; CDR3 DNA: TGTGCCAGCAGCCAAGCGGTCGGGAATCAGCCCCAGCATTTT; CDR3 protein: CASSQAVGNQPQHF
V gene: TRBV6-6; J gene: TRBJ2-1; D gene: .; clone size: few; CDR3 DNA: TGTGCCAGCAGCCTTAAAGGGGGAAATGAGCAGTTCTTC; CDR3 protein: CASSLKGGNEQFF
V gene: TRBV6-2/TRBV6-3; J gene: TRBJ2-5; D gene: .; clone size: .; CDR3 DNA: TGTGCCAGCAGTTACTCGGCCGGGGAAGAGACCCAGTACTTC; CDR3 protein: CASSYSAGEETQYF
V gene: TRBV5-5; J gene: TRBJ2-7; D gene: .; clone size: .; CDR3 DNA: TGTGCCAGCAGCTTGTCGCAGCCAAACGAGCAGTACTTC; CDR3 protein: CASSLSQPNEQYF
V gene: TRBV4-2; J gene: TRBJ1-2; D gene: .; clone size: .; CDR3 DNA: TGTGCCAGCAGCCAGGCGACGGCGGGGGCTTTCTATGGCTACACCTTC; CDR3 protein: CASSQATAGAFYGYTF